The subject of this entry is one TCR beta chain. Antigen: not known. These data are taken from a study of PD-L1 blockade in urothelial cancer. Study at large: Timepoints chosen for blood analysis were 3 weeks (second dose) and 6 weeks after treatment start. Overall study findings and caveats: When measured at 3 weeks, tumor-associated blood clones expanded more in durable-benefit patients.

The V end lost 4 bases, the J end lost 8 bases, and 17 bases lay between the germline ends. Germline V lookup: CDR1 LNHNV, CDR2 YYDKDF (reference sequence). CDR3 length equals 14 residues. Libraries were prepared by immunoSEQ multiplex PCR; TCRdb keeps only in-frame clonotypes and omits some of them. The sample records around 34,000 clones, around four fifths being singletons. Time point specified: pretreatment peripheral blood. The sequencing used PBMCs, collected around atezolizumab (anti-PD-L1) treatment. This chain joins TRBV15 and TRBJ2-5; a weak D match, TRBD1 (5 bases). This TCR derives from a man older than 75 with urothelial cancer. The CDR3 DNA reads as TGTGCCACCAGCACCCCGACAGACCGAGGAACCCAGTACTTC. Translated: CATSTPTDRGTQYF.